A single T cell receptor beta chain is shown here with its context. What it binds is not known. This sample is part of a study of T cell responses to AZD1222 COVID-19 vaccine. Study findings and constraints: Per reports, nearly half of all spike-specific TCRs target regions that are unmutated in variants. Repertoire samples came only from after the peak T cell response.

The V and J ends lost 7 bases and 2 bases respectively, with 14 bases between them. Per germline, CDR1 MNHEY and CDR2 SVGAGI. The CDR3 runs 14 residues. The assay was immunoSEQ multiplex PCR, and TCRdb's table has in-frame clones only and misses some. This repertoire shows approximately 68,000 clones, about nine tenths found once; its top ten account for approximately 19%. The material sequenced was peripheral blood, taken on day 0 of AZD1222 vaccination. The receptor was isolated from an adult in good health. J is TRBJ1-2 and V is TRBV6-5; D remains unclear. CDR3 loop: CASTAGYENYGYTF. Written as DNA, the CDR3 is TGTGCCAGCACGGCGGGATATGAAAACTATGGCTACACCTTC.